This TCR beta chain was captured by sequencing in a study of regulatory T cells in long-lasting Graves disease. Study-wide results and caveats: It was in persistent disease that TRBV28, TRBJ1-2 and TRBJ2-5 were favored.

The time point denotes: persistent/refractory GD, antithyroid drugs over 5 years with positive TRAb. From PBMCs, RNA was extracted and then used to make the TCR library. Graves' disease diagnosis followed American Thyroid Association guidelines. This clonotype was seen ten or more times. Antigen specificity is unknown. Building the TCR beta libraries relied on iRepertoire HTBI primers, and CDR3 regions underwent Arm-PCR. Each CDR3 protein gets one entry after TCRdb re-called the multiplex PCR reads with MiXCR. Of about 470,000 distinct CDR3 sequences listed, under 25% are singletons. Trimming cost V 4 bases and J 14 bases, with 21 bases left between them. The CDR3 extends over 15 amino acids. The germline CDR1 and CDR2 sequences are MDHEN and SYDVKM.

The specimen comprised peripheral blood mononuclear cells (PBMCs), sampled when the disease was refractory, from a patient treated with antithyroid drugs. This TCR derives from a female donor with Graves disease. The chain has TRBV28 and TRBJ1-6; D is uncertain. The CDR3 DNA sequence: TGTGCCAGCAGTTCCCCCAGGAACCCGCTAAAGGCCCTCCACTTT. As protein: CASSSPRNPLKALHF.